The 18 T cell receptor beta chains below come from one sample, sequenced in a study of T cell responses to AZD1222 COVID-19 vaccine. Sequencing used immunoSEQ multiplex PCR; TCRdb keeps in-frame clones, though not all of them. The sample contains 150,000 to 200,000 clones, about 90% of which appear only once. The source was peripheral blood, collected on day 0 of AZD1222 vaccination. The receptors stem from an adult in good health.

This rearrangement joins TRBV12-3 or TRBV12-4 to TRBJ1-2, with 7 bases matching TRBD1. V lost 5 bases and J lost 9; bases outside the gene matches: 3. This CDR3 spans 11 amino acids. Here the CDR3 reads CASSRQGSYTF. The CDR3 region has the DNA TGTGCCAGCAGTCGACAGGGAAGCTACACCTTC.

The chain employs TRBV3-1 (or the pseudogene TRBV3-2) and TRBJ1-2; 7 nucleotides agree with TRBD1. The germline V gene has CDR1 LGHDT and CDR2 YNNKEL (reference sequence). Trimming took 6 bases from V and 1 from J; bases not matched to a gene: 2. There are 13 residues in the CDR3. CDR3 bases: TGTGCCAGCAGTCGACAGGGTAACTATGGCTACACCTTC. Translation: CASSRQGNYGYTF.

CDR3 protein: CASSSGQGAYDNEQFF. The DNA of the CDR3 is TGTGCCAGCAGCTCAGGTCAGGGGGCTTACGACAATGAGCAGTTCTTC. This chain uses TRBV11-3 with TRBJ2-1, with 8 bases lining up with TRBD1. Germline-derived CDR1 and CDR2 are SGHNT and YENEEA. The CDR3 is made up of 16 amino acids. V lost 4 bases to trimming and J lost 5 bases; unmatched junction nucleotides: 10.

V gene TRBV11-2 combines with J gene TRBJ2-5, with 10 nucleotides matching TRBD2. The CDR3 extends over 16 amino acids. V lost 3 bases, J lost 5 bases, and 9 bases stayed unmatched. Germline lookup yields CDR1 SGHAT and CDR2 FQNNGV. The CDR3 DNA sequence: TGTGCCAGCAGCTTGGGTAGCGGGGGGCCTGGGGAGACCCAGTACTTC. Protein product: CASSLGSGGPGETQYF.

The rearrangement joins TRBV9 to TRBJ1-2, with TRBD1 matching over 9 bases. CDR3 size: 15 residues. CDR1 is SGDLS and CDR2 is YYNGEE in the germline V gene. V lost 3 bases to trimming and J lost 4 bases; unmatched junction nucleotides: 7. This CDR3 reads CASSAGTGLGYGYTF. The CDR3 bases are TGTGCCAGCAGCGCCGGGACAGGGCTCGGCTATGGCTACACCTTC.

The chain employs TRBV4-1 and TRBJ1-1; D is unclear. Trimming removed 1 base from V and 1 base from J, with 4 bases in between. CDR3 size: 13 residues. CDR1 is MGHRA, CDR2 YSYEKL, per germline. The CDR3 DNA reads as TGCGCCAGCAGCCAAGCAAGGAACACTGAAGCTTTCTTT. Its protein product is CASSQARNTEAFF.

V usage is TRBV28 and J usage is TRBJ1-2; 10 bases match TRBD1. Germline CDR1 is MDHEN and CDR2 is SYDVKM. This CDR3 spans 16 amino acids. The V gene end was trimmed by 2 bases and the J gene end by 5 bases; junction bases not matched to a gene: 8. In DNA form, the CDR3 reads TGTGCCAGCAGTTTAGTTCCGGGACAGGGGTCTTATGGCTACACCTTC. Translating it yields CASSLVPGQGSYGYTF.

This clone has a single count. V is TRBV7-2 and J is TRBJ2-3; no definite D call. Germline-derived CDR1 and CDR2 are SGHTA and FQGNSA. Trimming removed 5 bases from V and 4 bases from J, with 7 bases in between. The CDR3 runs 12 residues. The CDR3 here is CASSPGPDTQYF. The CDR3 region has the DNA TGTGCCAGCAGCCCTGGACCAGATACGCAGTATTTT.

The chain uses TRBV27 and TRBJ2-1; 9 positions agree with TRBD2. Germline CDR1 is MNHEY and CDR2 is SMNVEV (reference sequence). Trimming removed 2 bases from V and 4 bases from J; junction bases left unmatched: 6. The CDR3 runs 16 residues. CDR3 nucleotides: TGTGCCAGCAGTTTAGCAGCGGGGGGACAGTACAATGAGCAGTTCTTC. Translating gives CASSLAAGGQYNEQFF.

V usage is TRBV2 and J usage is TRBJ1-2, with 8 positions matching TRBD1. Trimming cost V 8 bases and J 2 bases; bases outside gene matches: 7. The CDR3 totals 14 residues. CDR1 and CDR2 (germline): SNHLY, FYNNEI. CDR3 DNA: TGTGCCAGCGGACCCCAGGGGGCAAACTATGGCTACACCTTC. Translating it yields CASGPQGANYGYTF. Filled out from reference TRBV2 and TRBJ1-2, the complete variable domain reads EPEVTQTPSHQVTQMGQEVILRCVPISNHLYFYWYRQILGQKVEFLVSFYNNEISEKSEIFDDQFSVERPDGSNFTLKIRSTKLEDSAMYFCASGPQGANYGYTFGSGTRLTVV.

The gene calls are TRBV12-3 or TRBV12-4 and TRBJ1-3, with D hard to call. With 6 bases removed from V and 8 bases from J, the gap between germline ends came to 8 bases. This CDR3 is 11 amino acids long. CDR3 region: CASRITDTIYF. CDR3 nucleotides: TGTGCCAGCAGGATTACAGACACCATATATTTT.

DNA for the CDR3: TGTGCCAGCAGCTTAGCCACGGGGTTGTACGAGCAGTACTTC. Translated: CASSLATGLYEQYF. The chain joins TRBV7-8 to TRBJ2-7; D is possibly TRBD2 (5 bases). Germline CDR1 is SGHVS and CDR2 is FQNEAQ. The CDR3 extends over 14 amino acids. Trimming removed 0 bases from V and 4 bases from J, with 10 bases in between.

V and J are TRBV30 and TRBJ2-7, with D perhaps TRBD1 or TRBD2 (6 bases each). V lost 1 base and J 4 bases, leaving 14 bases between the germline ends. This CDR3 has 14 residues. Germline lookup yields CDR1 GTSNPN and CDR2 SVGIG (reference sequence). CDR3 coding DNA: TGTGCCTGGAGTGGGGGCAGGGGAGGTTACGAGCAGTACTTC. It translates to CAWSGGRGGYEQYF.

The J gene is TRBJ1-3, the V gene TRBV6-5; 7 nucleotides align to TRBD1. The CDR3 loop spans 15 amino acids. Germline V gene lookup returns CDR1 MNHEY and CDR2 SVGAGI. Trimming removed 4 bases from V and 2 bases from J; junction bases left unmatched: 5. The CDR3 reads CASSSTGDPGNTIYF. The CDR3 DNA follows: TGTGCCAGCAGTTCTACAGGGGACCCTGGAAACACCATATATTTT.

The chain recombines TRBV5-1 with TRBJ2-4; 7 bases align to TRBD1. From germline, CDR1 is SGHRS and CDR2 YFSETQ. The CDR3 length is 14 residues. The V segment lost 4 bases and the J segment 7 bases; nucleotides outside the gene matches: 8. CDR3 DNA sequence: TGCGCCAGCAGCAAAGGGGGCGGTTTTAACATTCAGTACTTC. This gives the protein CASSKGGGFNIQYF.

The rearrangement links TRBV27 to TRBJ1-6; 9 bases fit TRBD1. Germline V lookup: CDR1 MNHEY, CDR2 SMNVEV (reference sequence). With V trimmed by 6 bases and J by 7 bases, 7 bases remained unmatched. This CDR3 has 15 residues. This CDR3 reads CASRAGTGQNSPLHF. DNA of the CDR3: TGTGCCAGCAGGGCCGGGACAGGGCAGAATTCACCCCTCCACTTT.

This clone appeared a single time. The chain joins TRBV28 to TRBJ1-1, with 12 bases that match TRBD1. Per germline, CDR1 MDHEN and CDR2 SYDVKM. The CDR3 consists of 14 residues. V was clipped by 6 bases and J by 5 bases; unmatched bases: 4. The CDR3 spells CASRGTGGRTEAFF. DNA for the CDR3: TGTGCCAGCAGGGGGACAGGGGGCAGGACTGAAGCTTTCTTT.

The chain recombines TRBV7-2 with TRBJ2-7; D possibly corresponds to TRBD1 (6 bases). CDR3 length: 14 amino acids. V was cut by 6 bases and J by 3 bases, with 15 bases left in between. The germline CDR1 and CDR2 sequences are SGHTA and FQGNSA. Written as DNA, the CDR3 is TGTGCCAGCAGGAAACAGGGTTCAAGCTACGAGCAGTACTTC. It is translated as CASRKQGSSYEQYF.